Below, 28 T cell receptor beta chains from the same sample are listed, as sequenced in a study of blood T cell repertoires in COVID-19. Using immunoSEQ multiplex PCR, the repertoire was profiled, and TCRdb retains in-frame clones only, with some absent. Of 60,000 to 100,000 clones listed, approximately 90% are singletons. The sequencing input was peripheral blood. These receptors came from a man aged 50 to 59 with active COVID-19.

The chain combines TRBV5-4 with TRBJ2-5; 10 nucleotides align to TRBD2. V lost 0 bases, J lost 2 bases, and 13 bases stayed unmatched. This CDR3 has 19 amino acids. The germline V gene encodes CDR1 SGHNT and CDR2 YYREEE (reference sequence). The chain's CDR3 is CASSLAAKRLAGVQETQYF. The CDR3, as DNA: TGTGCCAGCAGCTTGGCGGCCAAGCGGCTAGCGGGGGTGCAAGAGACCCAGTACTTC. Variable domain in full (rest from reference TRBV5-4 and TRBJ2-5): ETGVTQSPTHLIKTRGQQVTLRCSSQSGHNTVSWYQQALGQGPQFIFQYYREEENGRGNFPPRFSGLQFPNYSSELNVNALELDDSALYLCASSLAAKRLAGVQETQYFGPGTRLLVL.

This clone is a singleton in its sample. This chain joins TRBV6-5 and TRBJ2-5; D remains ambiguous. V lost 6 bases to trimming and J lost 5 bases, with 7 bases between them. Germline CDR1 reads MNHEY; CDR2 reads SVGAGI. The CDR3 length is 11 residues. As DNA, the CDR3 is TGTGCCAGCAGGCAAGAGGAGACCCAGTACTTC. The encoded protein is CASRQEETQYF.

This chain joins TRBV9 and TRBJ1-5; 9 bases agree with TRBD1. V shed 3 bases and J 2 bases; nucleotides not matched to a gene: 6. Looked up from germline, CDR1 is SGDLS and CDR2 is YYNGEE. CDR3 length equals 16 residues. In DNA, the CDR3 is TGTGCCAGCAGCGAAGGGGGACAGGGTCGCAATCAGCCCCAGCATTTT. Its protein is CASSEGGQGRNQPQHF. The whole variable domain, filled in from reference TRBV9 and TRBJ1-5, reads DSGVTQTPKHLITATGQRVTLRCSPRSGDLSVYWYQQSLDQGLQFLIQYYNGEERAKGNILERFSAQQFPDLHSELNLSSLELGDSALYFCASSEGGQGRNQPQHFGDGTRLSIL.

The J gene is TRBJ2-2, the V gene TRBV6-5; 8 nucleotides agree with TRBD1. V lost 8 bases, J lost 5 bases, and 7 bases stayed unmatched. The CDR3 loop spans 14 amino acids. Germline CDR1 and CDR2: MNHEY and SVGAGI. CDR3 sequence: CASHVDRATGELFF. The CDR3, as DNA: TGTGCCAGCCATGTGGACAGGGCGACCGGGGAGCTGTTTTTT.

The chain employs TRBV6-5 and TRBJ2-7; TRBD1 might be the D (6 bases). The V gene's germline CDR1 is MNHEY and CDR2 SVGAGI. Trimming took 8 bases from V and 2 from J, leaving 13 bases between them. The CDR3 extends over 13 amino acids. CDR3 sequence (DNA): TGTGCCAGCGGACAGCCTGGACCCTACGAGCAGTACTTC. This encodes CASGQPGPYEQYF.

A few counts support this clone. The J gene is TRBJ2-1, the V gene TRBV4-1; the D is unclear. V lost 2 bases, J lost 3 bases, and 11 bases lay in between. The CDR3 is 15 amino acids. Germline V lookup: CDR1 MGHRA, CDR2 YSYEKL. The CDR3 region is CASSQRQVVYNEQFF. The CDR3 DNA sequence: TGCGCCAGCAGCCAACGGCAGGTAGTCTACAATGAGCAGTTCTTC.

The chain uses TRBV6-5 and TRBJ1-5, with D maybe TRBD1 (6 bases). CDR3 length: 14 amino acids. Germline CDR1 reads MNHEY; CDR2 reads SVGAGI. Trimming shortened V by 6 bases and J by 3 bases, and 12 bases separated the two germline ends. Here the CDR3 DNA reads TGTGCCAGCAGCCCGGACAGTTCCAATCAGCCCCAGCATTTT. Translation: CASSPDSSNQPQHF.

V and J are TRBV18 and TRBJ1-1; D is perhaps TRBD1 (6 bases). CDR1 KGHSH and CDR2 LQKENI come from the germline V gene. This CDR3 contains 14 residues. V dropped 4 bases and J dropped 5 bases, with 14 bases sitting between them. CDR3 in DNA: TGTGCCAGCTCACTTAGACAGGCGAGAACTGAAGCTTTCTTT. This encodes CASSLRQARTEAFF.

The chain has TRBV20-1 and TRBJ2-5, with a possible D match to TRBD2 (6 bases). The CDR3 is made up of 11 amino acids. Looked up from germline, CDR1 is DFQATT and CDR2 is SNEGSKA (reference sequence). Between the trimmed V and J ends, which lost 3 bases and 14 bases, there was a span of 16 bases. CDR3 sequence (DNA): TGCAGTGCTAGGGGACTTCAGACCTTTTACTTC. It encodes CSARGLQTFYF.

The V and J genes are TRBV27 and TRBJ2-1; TRBD2 matches 10 bases. J lost 9 bases, V lost 6 bases, and 11 bases had no gene match. The CDR3 length is 15 residues. The germline V gene encodes CDR1 MNHEY and CDR2 SMNVEV (reference sequence). The chain's CDR3 is CASRYGSGGASEQFF. CDR3 coding DNA: TGTGCCAGCAGATATGGCAGCGGGGGGGCAAGTGAGCAGTTCTTC.

This chain links TRBV6-5 with TRBJ2-2; D unclear. Germline values: CDR1 MNHEY, CDR2 SVGAGI. The CDR3 covers 13 residues. V gave up 6 bases and J gave up 5 bases, with 10 bases separating them. In DNA, the CDR3 is TGTGCCAGCAGGGTTTCGGTAACCGGGGAGCTGTTTTTT. It translates to CASRVSVTGELFF.

The rearrangement joins TRBV2 to TRBJ2-7, with D uncertain. Trimming stripped 4 bases from V and 0 bases from J, with 10 bases between. This CDR3 has 14 residues. Germline lookup yields CDR1 SNHLY and CDR2 FYNNEI. The CDR3 DNA sequence: TGTGCCAGCAGTGGAACAGCCGACTCCTACGAGCAGTACTTC. Translation: CASSGTADSYEQYF.

This chain joins TRBV7-2 and TRBJ2-3, with TRBD2 identical over 16 bases. Germline CDR1 is SGHTA and CDR2 is FQGNSA. Losses at the gene ends were 5 bases for V and 7 bases for J; bases not matched to a gene: 9. The CDR3 spans 17 residues. CDR3: CASSTSGTSGGAYTQYF. The CDR3, as DNA: TGTGCCAGCAGCACCTCCGGGACTAGCGGGGGGGCCTATACGCAGTATTTT.

The rearrangement uses TRBV9 and TRBJ2-3; 10 nucleotides match TRBD1. Germline V gene lookup returns CDR1 SGDLS and CDR2 YYNGEE. The trim removed 3 bases at V and 2 bases at J, leaving 6 bases unmatched. The CDR3 is 16 residues long. CDR3: CASSERQGAVTDTQYF. Here the CDR3 DNA reads TGTGCCAGCAGCGAACGACAGGGGGCCGTCACAGATACGCAGTATTTT.

The chain combines TRBV12-3 or TRBV12-4 with TRBJ1-2, with TRBD1 as a possible D gene (5 bases). CDR3 length: 12 amino acids. The V gene lost 3 bases and the J gene lost 8 bases, with 10 bases spanning the gap. The CDR3 loop reads CASSFQGKGYTF. DNA of the CDR3: TGTGCCAGCAGTTTCCAGGGCAAAGGCTACACCTTC.

V and J are TRBV5-6 and TRBJ1-1; D remains ambiguous. The V end lost 0 bases, the J end lost 1 base, and 4 bases lay between the germline ends. Germline loops: CDR1 SGHDT, CDR2 YYEEEE. CDR3 length: 13 residues. Here the CDR3 reads CASSLVANTEAFF. CDR3 nucleotide sequence: TGTGCCAGCAGCTTGGTGGCGAACACTGAAGCTTTCTTT.

The chain has TRBV7-9 and TRBJ1-2; D gene unclear. This CDR3 is built from 15 residues. Germline V CDR1 and CDR2: SEHNR, FQNEAQ (reference sequence). Trimming took off 1 base at V and 6 bases at J, with 15 bases between the two ends. CDR3 DNA sequence: TGTGCCAGCAGCTTAGTACCAGCCAGACATGATGGCTACACCTTC. Translation: CASSLVPARHDGYTF.

This clone appeared a few times. CDR3 region: CASSLFGPSYNSPLHF. The CDR3 nucleotides are TGTGCCAGCAGCTTATTTGGGCCCTCCTATAATTCACCCCTCCACTTT. The chain has TRBV7-8 and TRBJ1-6; no clear D. The ends were cut back, 2 bases at V and 0 bases at J, with 8 bases in the middle. This CDR3 has 16 residues. CDR1 and CDR2 (germline): SGHVS, FQNEAQ. Supplemented by reference TRBV7-8 and TRBJ1-6, the full variable domain reads GAGVSQSPRYKVAKRGQDVALRCDPISGHVSLFWYQQALGQGPEFLTYFQNEAQLDKSGLPSDRFFAERPEGSVSTLKIQRTQQEDSAVYLCASSLFGPSYNSPLHFGNGTRLTVT.

This chain joins TRBV3-1 (or the pseudogene TRBV3-2) and TRBJ2-2, with 15 nucleotides matching TRBD2. With 4 bases clipped from V and 2 bases from J, the junction kept 5 bases outside the gene matches. Germline lookup yields CDR1 LGHDT and CDR2 YNNKEL (reference sequence). The CDR3 extends over 18 amino acids. The CDR3 loop reads CASSRGLAGGGNTGELFF. The CDR3 region has the DNA TGTGCCAGCAGCCGGGGACTAGCGGGAGGCGGAAACACCGGGGAGCTGTTTTTT.

The V and J genes are TRBV18 and TRBJ1-1, with D tentatively TRBD1 (5 bases). V was pared by 3 bases and J by 0 bases, with 8 bases between. This CDR3 region has 14 residues. Per germline, CDR1 KGHSH and CDR2 LQKENI. CDR3 protein: CASSPQGMNTEAFF. CDR3 in DNA: TGTGCCAGCTCACCCCAGGGCATGAACACTGAAGCTTTCTTT.

The CDR3 DNA reads TGTGCCAGCAGCAAAGCGTGGTTGCGGTCCTACAATGAGCAGTTCTTC. Protein sequence: CASSKAWLRSYNEQFF. The chain uses TRBV21-1 and TRBJ2-1; the table names TRBD2, a call not compared with the DNA. TRBV21-1 is a recognized pseudogene. The CDR3 consists of 16 residues.

V is TRBV2 and J is TRBJ2-7, with 7 bases aligning to TRBD2. This CDR3 region has 14 residues. V lost 6 bases, J lost 7 bases, and 12 bases stayed unmatched. Per germline, CDR1 SNHLY and CDR2 FYNNEI. The chain's CDR3 is CASRIAGVTKEQYF. The CDR3 DNA sequence: TGTGCCAGCAGGATTGCGGGAGTAACGAAAGAGCAGTACTTC. Drawing the rest from reference TRBV2 and TRBJ2-7, the complete variable domain is EPEVTQTPSHQVTQMGQEVILRCVPISNHLYFYWYRQILGQKVEFLVSFYNNEISEKSEIFDDQFSVERPDGSNFTLKIRSTKLEDSAMYFCASRIAGVTKEQYFGPGTRLTVT.

DNA of the CDR3: TGTGCCAGCAGACAGACAGGGGGCAAAGAAAAACTGTTTTTT. This codes for CASRQTGGKEKLFF. The chain employs TRBV6-5 and TRBJ1-4, with 10 bases matching TRBD1. The V gene end was trimmed by 6 bases and the J gene end by 8 bases; junction bases not matched to a gene: 6. The germline V gene encodes CDR1 MNHEY and CDR2 SVGAGI. The CDR3 covers 14 residues.

The chain couples TRBV5-1 to TRBJ2-5; TRBD1 is a possible D gene (5 bases). CDR1 and CDR2 (germline): SGHRS, YFSETQ. CDR3 length: 14 amino acids. V lost 0 bases and J lost 5, with 11 bases in between. The CDR3 sequence: CASSLGMGLETQYF. The CDR3 bases are TGCGCCAGCAGCTTGGGTATGGGGCTGGAGACCCAGTACTTC. Combining the CDR3 with reference TRBV5-1 and TRBJ2-5 gives the whole variable domain KAGVTQTPRYLIKTRGQQVTLSCSPISGHRSVSWYQQTPGQGLQFLFEYFSETQRNKGNFPGRFSGRQFSNSRSEMNVSTLELGDSALYLCASSLGMGLETQYFGPGTRLLVL.

The J gene is TRBJ2-7, the V gene TRBV27, with unresolved D. The CDR3 covers 11 residues. Germline CDR1 and CDR2: MNHEY and SMNVEV (reference sequence). V was pared by 4 bases and J by 4 bases, with 5 bases between. CDR3 in amino acids: CASSSRYEQYF. The DNA of the CDR3 is TGTGCCAGCAGTTCTCGGTACGAGCAGTACTTC.

This chain joins TRBV7-2 and TRBJ2-2; 7 bases are a match to TRBD2. Per germline, CDR1 SGHTA and CDR2 FQGNSA. The CDR3 is 17 residues long. The trim removed 3 bases at V and 4 bases at J, leaving 11 bases unmatched. CDR3 nucleotide sequence: TGTGCCAGCAGCTTGAGCGGGACCGTTGTTCGCACCGGGGAGCTGTTTTTT. As protein: CASSLSGTVVRTGELFF.

The chain has TRBV11-2 and TRBJ1-4; the D is unclear. The CDR3 length is 15 residues. Germline lookup yields CDR1 SGHAT and CDR2 FQNNGV. V shed 0 bases and J shed 8 bases, with 13 bases lying between them. The CDR3 bases are TGTGCCAGCAGCTTAGAGGCCGGGTATGGAGAAAAACTGTTTTTT. It is translated as CASSLEAGYGEKLFF.

J is TRBJ2-1 and V is TRBV11-3, with 8 bases aligning to TRBD2. CDR1 and CDR2 from the germline V gene are SGHNT and YENEEA. After removal of 5 bases from V and 8 bases from J, the junction contained 8 bases not matched to a gene. This CDR3 comprises 14 residues. The CDR3 DNA follows: TGTGCCAGCAGCCCAGGGACTAGAAGTTATGAGCAGTTCTTC. Translating gives CASSPGTRSYEQFF. The full variable domain, rest sourced from reference TRBV11-3 and TRBJ2-1, is EAGVVQSPRYKIIEKKQPVAFWCNPISGHNTLYWYLQNLGQGPELLIRYENEEAVDDSQLPKDRFSAERLKGVDSTLKIQPAELGDSAVYLCASSPGTRSYEQFFGPGTRLTVL.